The 16 T cell receptor beta chains listed next were all sequenced from one sample in a study of blood T cell repertoires in COVID-19. Produced via immunoSEQ multiplex PCR; TCRdb's table is partial and in-frame only. The sample consists of some 160,000 clones, roughly 90% of them appearing once. The specimen sequenced was peripheral blood. These receptors were collected from a woman in her 70s with acute or convalescent COVID-19.

The chain carries TRBV4-1 and TRBJ2-4, with a tentative D call TRBD1 (5 bases). V dropped 0 bases and J dropped 6 bases, with 12 bases sitting between them. The CDR3 has 15 amino acids. Germline lookup yields CDR1 MGHRA and CDR2 YSYEKL. The CDR3 region has the DNA TGCGCCAGCAGCCAAGATTGGCAGGGAATAAACATTCAGTACTTC. Translating gives CASSQDWQGINIQYF.

Only one count was recorded for this clone. V gene TRBV5-6 combines with J gene TRBJ2-1, with TRBD1 identical over 12 bases. CDR3 length equals 19 residues. V trimming: 0 bases; J trimming: 4 bases; junction bases outside the gene matches: 11. Germline CDR1 and CDR2: SGHDT and YYEEEE. In nucleotides, the CDR3 is TGTGCCAGCAGCTTGGGTAGGGACAGGGGGCGCGTAACATACAATGAGCAGTTCTTC. Translation: CASSLGRDRGRVTYNEQFF.

The chain combines TRBV5-1 with TRBJ1-1, with TRBD1 matching 7 bases. The CDR3 is made up of 15 amino acids. V was clipped by 4 bases and J by 2 bases; unmatched bases: 8. The germline V gene encodes CDR1 SGHRS and CDR2 YFSETQ. CDR3 loop: CASSANRDRNTEAFF. The CDR3 nucleotides are TGCGCCAGCAGCGCGAACCGGGACAGAAACACTGAAGCTTTCTTT.

V gene TRBV20-1 combines with J gene TRBJ2-5, with D hard to call. The germline CDR1 and CDR2 sequences are DFQATT and SNEGSKA (reference sequence). The CDR3 runs 11 residues. Trimming left V 6 bases short and J 0 bases short, with 5 bases between. CDR3 nucleotide sequence: TGCAGTGCAGACAACCAAGAGACCCAGTACTTC. Encoded protein: CSADNQETQYF.

The chain recombines TRBV6-1 with TRBJ1-2; a possible D gene is TRBD1 (6 bases). V lost 2 bases and J 2 bases, leaving 18 bases between the germline ends. CDR3 size: 17 residues. Germline-derived CDR1 and CDR2 are MNHNS and SASEGT. Here the CDR3 DNA reads TGTGCCAGCAGTGAAAGCGCAACCGGGACACGAAACTATGGCTACACCTTC. This codes for CASSESATGTRNYGYTF.

The gene calls are TRBV7-9 and TRBJ2-2; 8 nucleotides match TRBD1. The germline CDR1 and CDR2 sequences are SEHNR and FQNEAQ (reference sequence). The CDR3 length is 17 residues. Trimming took 5 bases from V and 0 from J; bases not matched to a gene: 8. CDR3 protein: CASSEPTDRANTGELFF. In DNA form, the CDR3 reads TGTGCCAGCAGCGAGCCTACGGACAGGGCGAACACCGGGGAGCTGTTTTTT.

The chain links TRBV27 to TRBJ1-6, with D maybe TRBD1 (6 bases). The germline V gene encodes CDR1 MNHEY and CDR2 SMNVEV (reference sequence). The CDR3 runs 19 residues. V was shortened by 2 bases and J by 9 bases, with 26 bases between the two germline ends. The CDR3 DNA is TGTGCCAGCAGTTTAAAGGGTTATACCGACCGGCAGGGGATTTCACCCCTCCACTTT. Residues: CASSLKGYTDRQGISPLHF.

The rearrangement links TRBV7-2 to TRBJ2-5; TRBD2 aligns across 7 bases. This CDR3 is 13 amino acids long. V shed 5 bases and J 5 bases; nucleotides not matched to a gene: 5. Germline V CDR1 and CDR2: SGHTA, FQGNSA. DNA of the CDR3: TGTGCCAGCAGCAGTCAGGGAGGGGAGACCCAGTACTTC. As protein: CASSSQGGETQYF.

The J gene is TRBJ2-2, the V gene TRBV3-1 (or the pseudogene TRBV3-2); 8 nucleotides align to TRBD1. There are 16 residues in the CDR3. The ends lost 4 bases at V and 4 bases at J; junction bases unmatched: 8. CDR1 is LGHDT, CDR2 YNNKEL, per germline (reference sequence). CDR3 sequence reads: CASSPWTGSGTGELFF. The CDR3 DNA is TGTGCCAGCAGCCCATGGACAGGGTCGGGCACCGGGGAGCTGTTTTTT.

In DNA form, the CDR3 reads TGTGCCAGCAGGGGGGGACAGCTTTACGCATGGTACTTC. It yields the protein CASRGGQLYAWYF. The V call is TRBV28, the J call TRBJ2-7; weak D call: TRBD1 (7 bases). CDR1 and CDR2 from the germline V gene are MDHEN and SYDVKM. The CDR3 sequence is 13 residues long. V lost 6 bases to trimming and J lost 12 bases, with 21 bases between them.

The chain couples TRBV30 to TRBJ2-2; weak D call: TRBD2 (5 bases). The CDR3 loop spans 19 amino acids. CDR1 is GTSNPN, CDR2 SVGIG, per germline (reference sequence). V lost 0 bases to trimming and J lost 0 bases, with 20 bases between them. Here the CDR3 reads CAWSVGLSGRVTNTGELFF. The CDR3 DNA sequence: TGTGCCTGGAGTGTAGGTCTATCGGGAAGGGTCACGAACACCGGGGAGCTGTTTTTT.

V usage is TRBV19 and J usage is TRBJ1-5; a weak D match, TRBD1 (5 bases). From germline, CDR1 is LNHDA and CDR2 SQIVND (reference sequence). Trimming shortened V by 9 bases and J by 1 base, and 22 bases separated the two germline ends. The CDR3 contains 17 residues. The DNA for the CDR3 is TGTGCCAGGGTGTTTGGAGGGGTATCTACGAGCAATCAGCCCCAGCATTTT. Protein sequence: CARVFGGVSTSNQPQHF. Full variable domain (remainder filled in from reference TRBV19 and TRBJ1-5): DGGITQSPKYLFRKEGQNVTLSCEQNLNHDAMYWYRQDPGQGLRLIYYSQIVNDFQKGDIAEGYSVSREKKESFPLTVTSAQKNPTAFYLCARVFGGVSTSNQPQHFGDGTRLSIL.

The chain recombines TRBV24-1 with TRBJ2-1; D call uncertain. The CDR3 sequence is 11 residues long. Trimming removed 3 bases at V and 7 bases at J, with 3 bases between. Looked up from germline, CDR1 is KGHDR and CDR2 is SFDVKD. The CDR3 loop reads CATSDLNEQFF. The CDR3 DNA sequence: TGTGCCACCAGTGATCTAAATGAGCAGTTCTTC.

The rearrangement links TRBV7-2 to TRBJ1-5; 7 positions match TRBD1. The ends lost 4 bases at V and 3 bases at J; junction bases unmatched: 3. Germline V gene lookup returns CDR1 SGHTA and CDR2 FQGNSA. This CDR3 is built from 14 residues. CDR3 DNA: TGTGCCAGCAGCTCCAGGGGGATCAATCAGCCCCAGCATTTT. Protein sequence: CASSSRGINQPQHF.

The chain is built from TRBV3-1 (or the pseudogene TRBV3-2) and TRBJ2-2, with TRBD1 matching over 7 bases. The CDR3 has 14 residues. Germline-derived CDR1 and CDR2 are LGHDT and YNNKEL (reference sequence). The V segment lost 6 bases and the J segment 4 bases; nucleotides outside the gene matches: 5. The CDR3 reads CASRSRGTTGELFF. In DNA form, the CDR3 reads TGTGCCAGCAGGAGCAGGGGGACCACCGGGGAGCTGTTTTTT.

As to this clone: The junction does not match germline at one end; this may be a read error. The V call is TRBV27, the J call TRBJ2-1; 8 bases agree with TRBD2. From germline, CDR1 is MNHEY and CDR2 SMNVEV (reference sequence). The CDR3 has 15 residues. In DNA form, the CDR3 reads TGTGCCAGCAGTAAGATAGCGGGATTCGTCAATGGGCAGTTCTTC. This translates into CASSKIAGFVNGQFF.